This T cell receptor beta chain was sequenced in a study of shared T cell receptors in the human thymus. Clones were sequenced by immunoSEQ multiplex PCR, and TCRdb holds only the in-frame ones, with some missing. The profile shows about 500,000 clones, 75% to 80% of them singletons. Per the germline V gene, CDR1 is SGHKS and CDR2 is YYEKEE (reference sequence). The CDR3 contains 15 residues. V was pared by 0 bases and J by 4 bases, with 14 bases between. This same sample was also taken into another study, of human thymus T cells. This second study says: Unrelated people showed highly overlapping thymic repertoires, related research reported.

J is TRBJ2-7 and V is TRBV5-5; tentatively, D is TRBD1 (6 bases). The source is a boy younger than two with a congenital heart defect. Input material: thymocytes. The CDR3 here is CASSLDGQSKYEQYF. DNA for the CDR3: TGTGCCAGCAGCTTGGACGGACAGAGCAAATACGAGCAGTACTTC.